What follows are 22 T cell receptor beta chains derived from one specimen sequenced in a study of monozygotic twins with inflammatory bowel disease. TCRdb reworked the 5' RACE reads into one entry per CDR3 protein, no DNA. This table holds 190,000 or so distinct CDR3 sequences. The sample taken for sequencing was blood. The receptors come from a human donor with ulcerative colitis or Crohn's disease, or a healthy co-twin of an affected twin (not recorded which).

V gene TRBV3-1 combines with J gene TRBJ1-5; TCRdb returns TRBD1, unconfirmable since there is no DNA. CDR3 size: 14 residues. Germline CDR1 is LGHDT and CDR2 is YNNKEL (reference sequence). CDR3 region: CASGVTTGQQPQHF.

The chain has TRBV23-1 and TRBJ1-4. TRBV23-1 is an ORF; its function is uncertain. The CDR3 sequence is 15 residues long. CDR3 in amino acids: CASSLIQRGDEKLFF.

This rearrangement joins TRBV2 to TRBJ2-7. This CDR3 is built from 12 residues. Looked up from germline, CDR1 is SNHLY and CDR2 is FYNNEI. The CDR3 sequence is CASSETFYEQYF.

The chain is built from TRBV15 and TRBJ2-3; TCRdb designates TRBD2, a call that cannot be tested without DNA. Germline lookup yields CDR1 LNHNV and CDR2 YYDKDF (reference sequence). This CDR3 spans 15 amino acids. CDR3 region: CVTSTTHGAVDTQYF.

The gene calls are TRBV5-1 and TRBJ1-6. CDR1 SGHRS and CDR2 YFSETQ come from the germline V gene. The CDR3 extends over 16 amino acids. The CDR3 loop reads CASSYAAGSINSPLHF.

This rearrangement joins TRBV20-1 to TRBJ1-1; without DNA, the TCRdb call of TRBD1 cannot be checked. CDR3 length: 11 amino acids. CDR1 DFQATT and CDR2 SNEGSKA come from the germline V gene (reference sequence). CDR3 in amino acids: CRLQGGTEAFF.

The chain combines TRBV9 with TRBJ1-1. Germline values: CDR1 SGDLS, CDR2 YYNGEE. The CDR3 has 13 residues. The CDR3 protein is CASSVLRNTEAFF.

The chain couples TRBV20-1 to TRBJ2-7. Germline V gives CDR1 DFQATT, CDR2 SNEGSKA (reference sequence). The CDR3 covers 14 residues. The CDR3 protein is CSARSQTDSYEQYF.

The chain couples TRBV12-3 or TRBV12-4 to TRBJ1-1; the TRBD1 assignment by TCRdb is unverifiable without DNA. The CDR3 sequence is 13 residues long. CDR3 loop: CASSHRQGPEAFF.

CDR3 protein: CASSLYRDRGTANTGELFF. V usage is TRBV5-1 and J usage is TRBJ2-2; lacking DNA, the TRBD1 call made by TCRdb goes unchecked. The CDR3 has 19 residues. Per germline, CDR1 SGHRS and CDR2 YFSETQ.

The CDR3 is CASSLEPSNTIYF. The gene calls are TRBV5-4 and TRBJ1-3. The CDR3 is made up of 13 amino acids. CDR1 is SGHNT, CDR2 YYREEE, per germline (reference sequence).

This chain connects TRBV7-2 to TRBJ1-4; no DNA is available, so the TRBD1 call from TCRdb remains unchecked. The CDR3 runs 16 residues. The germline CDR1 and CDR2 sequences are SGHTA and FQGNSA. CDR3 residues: CASSLLGGTANEKLFF.

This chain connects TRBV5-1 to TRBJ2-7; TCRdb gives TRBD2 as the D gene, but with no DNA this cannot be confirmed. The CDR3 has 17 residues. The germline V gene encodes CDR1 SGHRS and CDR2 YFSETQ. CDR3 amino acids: CASSQPLSGGAKHEQYF.

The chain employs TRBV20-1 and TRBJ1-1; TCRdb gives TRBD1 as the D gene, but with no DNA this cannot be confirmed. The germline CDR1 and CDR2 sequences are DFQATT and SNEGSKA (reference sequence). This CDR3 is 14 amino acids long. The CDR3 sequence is CSARRQGALTEAFF.

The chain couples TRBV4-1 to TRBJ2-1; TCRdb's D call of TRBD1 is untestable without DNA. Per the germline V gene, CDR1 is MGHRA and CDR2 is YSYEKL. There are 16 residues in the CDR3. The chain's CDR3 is CASSQLDIFSYNEQFF.

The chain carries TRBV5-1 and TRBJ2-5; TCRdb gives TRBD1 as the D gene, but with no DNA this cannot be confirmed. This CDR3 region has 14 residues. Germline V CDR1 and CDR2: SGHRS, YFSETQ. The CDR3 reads CASSPRQAGETQYF.

The CDR3 protein is CASSPRDREETQYF. The chain employs TRBV7-2 and TRBJ2-5; TCRdb's D call of TRBD1 is untestable without DNA. This CDR3 contains 14 residues. Germline CDR1 and CDR2: SGHTA and FQGNSA.

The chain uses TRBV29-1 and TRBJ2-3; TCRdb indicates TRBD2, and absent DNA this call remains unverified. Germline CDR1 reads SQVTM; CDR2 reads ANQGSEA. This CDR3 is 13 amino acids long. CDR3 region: CSAERGGLDTQYF.

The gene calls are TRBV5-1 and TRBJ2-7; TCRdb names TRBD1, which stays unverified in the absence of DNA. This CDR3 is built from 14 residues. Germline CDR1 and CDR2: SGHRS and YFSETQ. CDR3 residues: CASSGGDKAYEQYF.

CDR3 in amino acids: CASSATSPDTQYF. The chain recombines TRBV2 with TRBJ2-3. CDR3 length equals 13 residues. Germline CDR1 is SNHLY and CDR2 is FYNNEI.

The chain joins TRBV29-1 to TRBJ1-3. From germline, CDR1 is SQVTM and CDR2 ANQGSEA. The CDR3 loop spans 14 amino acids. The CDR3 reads CSARDRASGNTIYF.

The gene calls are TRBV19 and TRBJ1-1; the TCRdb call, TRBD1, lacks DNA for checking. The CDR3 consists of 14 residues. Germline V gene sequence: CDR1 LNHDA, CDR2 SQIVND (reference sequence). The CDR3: CATTRSGGLTEAFF.